These 30 T cell receptor beta chains share one sample of origin, sequenced in a study of OX40 agonist ivuxolimab in advanced cancers. Sequencing was performed with immunoSEQ multiplex PCR; in TCRdb, only in-frame clones are kept and a portion is missing. This sample carries 60,000 to 75,000 clones, approximately 92% of them seen once, and the ten largest clones take roughly 12%. Sequencing used CD4+ or CD8+ T cells sorted from blood, obtained in a trial of the OX40 agonist ivuxolimab. The origin of the receptors is an adult with an advanced solid tumor such as melanoma, head and neck, liver or kidney cancer.

The rearrangement uses TRBV10-1 and TRBJ2-5; D gene uncertain. V was clipped by 9 bases and J by 2 bases, with 10 bases between them. Germline assignment: CDR1 WNHNN and CDR2 SYGVQD (reference sequence). The CDR3 sequence is 12 residues long. The CDR3 bases are TGCGCCAGGCATACGACTCAAGAGACCCAGTACTTC. Encoded protein: CARHTTQETQYF.

The chain carries TRBV13 and TRBJ2-6; D unclear. V was cut by 0 bases and J by 0 bases, with 3 bases left in between. The CDR3 is made up of 15 amino acids. The germline V gene encodes CDR1 PRHDT and CDR2 FYEKMQ (reference sequence). The CDR3 DNA is TGTGCCAGCAGCTTAGGGAGCTCTGGGGCCAACGTCCTGACTTTC. Protein product: CASSLGSSGANVLTF.

In this sample, this clone is medium-sized. The chain recombines TRBV7-5 with TRBJ1-2; TRBD1, the table's D call, lacks a check against the DNA. TRBV7-5 counts as a pseudogene. This CDR3 is built from 11 residues. This CDR3 is CVLHTNYGYTF. DNA for the CDR3: TGTGTCCTGCACACGAACTATGGCTACACCTTC.

This clone was observed a few times. This sequence joins TRBV19 and TRBJ1-1; D unclear. V lost 0 bases, J lost 6 bases, and 8 bases lay in between. The CDR3 extends over 13 amino acids. CDR1 is LNHDA and CDR2 is SQIVND in the germline V gene (reference sequence). The CDR3 sequence is CASSIDVGAEAFF. The CDR3 region has the DNA TGTGCCAGTAGTATAGACGTGGGCGCTGAAGCTTTCTTT.

This clone was observed once. This chain connects TRBV9 to TRBJ2-3, with 12 bases aligning to TRBD2. The V segment lost 1 base and the J segment 5 bases; nucleotides outside the gene matches: 5. The CDR3 consists of 16 residues. The germline V gene has CDR1 SGDLS and CDR2 YYNGEE. CDR3 amino acids: CASSVQLAGGGDTQYF. CDR3 sequence (DNA): TGTGCCAGCAGCGTACAACTAGCGGGGGGCGGAGATACGCAGTATTTT.

This chain links TRBV25-1 with TRBJ2-3; no definite D call. The ends were cut back, 3 bases at V and 0 bases at J, with 7 bases in the middle. Germline CDR1 and CDR2: MGHDK and SYGVNS. The CDR3 totals 14 residues. As DNA, the CDR3 is TGTGCCAGCAGTGAGTACACCAGCACAGATACGCAGTATTTT. Protein product: CASSEYTSTDTQYF. The whole variable domain, filled in from reference TRBV25-1 and TRBJ2-3, reads EADIYQTPRYLVIGTGKKITLECSQTMGHDKMYWYQQDPGMELHLIHYSYGVNSTEKGDLSSESTVSRIRTEHFPLTLESARPSHTSQYLCASSEYTSTDTQYFGPGTRLTVL.

The rearrangement uses TRBV4-2 and TRBJ1-3; tentative D call: TRBD1 (6 bases). Deletions cut 0 bases from V and 2 bases from J, with 14 bases between. From germline, CDR1 is LGHNA and CDR2 YNFKEQ. CDR3 length: 17 amino acids. CDR3 coding DNA: TGTGCCAGCAGCCAAGATAGAGGGGGGCGGGCTGGAAACACCATATATTTT. Its protein is CASSQDRGGRAGNTIYF.

V usage is TRBV5-4 and J usage is TRBJ2-1, with 10 bases lining up with TRBD2. CDR1 is SGHNT and CDR2 is YYREEE in the germline V gene (reference sequence). Germline trimming cut 4 bases from V and 6 bases from J; bases unmatched to any gene: 7. The CDR3 contains 15 residues. CDR3 in DNA: TGTGCCAGCAGCCACGCAAGCGGGAGGGCCAATGAGCAGTTCTTC. Amino acids: CASSHASGRANEQFF. Full variable domain (missing parts from reference TRBV5-4 and TRBJ2-1): ETGVTQSPTHLIKTRGQQVTLRCSSQSGHNTVSWYQQALGQGPQFIFQYYREEENGRGNFPPRFSGLQFPNYSSELNVNALELDDSALYLCASSHASGRANEQFFGPGTRLTVL.

This sequence joins TRBV6-6 and TRBJ1-2; 7 positions match TRBD1. CDR1 is MNHNY, CDR2 SVGAGI, per germline (reference sequence). CDR3 size: 15 residues. Trimming cost V 4 bases and J 3 bases; bases outside gene matches: 8. CDR3 in DNA: TGTGCCAGCAGTTTCTCGACAGGGTTGGACTATGGCTACACCTTC. Amino acid sequence: CASSFSTGLDYGYTF.

On this clone itself: A junction end diverges from the germline sequence, so it may reflect a read error. This CDR3 is also generated by other DNA sequences in the sample. The chain recombines TRBV9 with TRBJ1-1, with D possibly matching TRBD1 (6 bases). Per the germline V gene, CDR1 is SGDLS and CDR2 is YYNGEE. This CDR3 has 15 residues. CDR3 protein: CASRVGGGGGTEAFF. The CDR3 nucleotides are TGTGCCAGCCGCGTCGGGGGCGGGGGCGGCACTGAAGCTTTCTTT.

The genes are TRBV7-6 and TRBJ1-1; TRBD1 aligns across 9 bases. Germline loops: CDR1 SGHVS, CDR2 FNYEAQ. With 5 bases clipped from V and 5 bases from J, the junction kept 9 bases outside the gene matches. The CDR3 is 15 residues long. The CDR3 DNA sequence: TGTGCCAGCAGCCTCAGGGACAGGGAGGGGACTGAAGCTTTCTTT. Protein product: CASSLRDREGTEAFF. The full variable domain, rest sourced from reference TRBV7-6 and TRBJ1-1, is GAGVSQSPRYKVTKRGQDVALRCDPISGHVSLYWYRQALGQGPEFLTYFNYEAQQDKSGLPNDRFSAERPEGSISTLTIQRTEQRDSAMYRCASSLRDREGTEAFFGQGTRLTVV.

The V and J genes are TRBV7-3 and TRBJ2-1; the match to TRBD2 covers 8 bases. This CDR3 is 16 amino acids long. J was trimmed by 5 bases and V by 2 bases; bases with no gene match: 8. Germline CDR1 reads SGHTA; CDR2 reads FQGTGA. The CDR3 sequence: CASSLSAGGHNNEQFF. As DNA, the CDR3 is TGTGCCAGCAGCTTATCTGCGGGAGGCCATAACAATGAGCAGTTCTTC.

This chain joins TRBV10-1 and TRBJ1-2; D gene uncertain. Germline V gives CDR1 WNHNN, CDR2 SYGVQD (reference sequence). This CDR3 contains 13 residues. V gave up 3 bases and J gave up 1 base, with 6 bases separating them. The CDR3 spells CASSDSLNYGYTF. DNA of the CDR3: TGCGCCAGCAGTGACAGCCTTAACTATGGCTACACCTTC.

This clone was detected once. This chain joins TRBV9 and TRBJ2-3, with TRBD2 as a possible D gene (6 bases). The CDR3 sequence is 13 residues long. V dropped 0 bases and J dropped 4 bases, with 6 bases sitting between them. Germline CDR1 is SGDLS and CDR2 is YYNGEE. CDR3 sequence reads: CASSVGGADTQYF. For the CDR3, the DNA is TGTGCCAGCAGCGTAGGGGGGGCAGATACGCAGTATTTT.

This chain links TRBV4-2 with TRBJ2-7; TRBD1 matches at 8 bases. Looked up from germline, CDR1 is LGHNA and CDR2 is YNFKEQ. The CDR3 consists of 14 residues. The junction had 9 bases not matched to a gene; V was cut back by 4 bases and J by 7 bases. The CDR3 DNA reads as TGTGCCAGCAGCCCCGGACAGGGCCAGGGTGAGCAGTACTTC. Its translation: CASSPGQGQGEQYF.

The chain links TRBV4-1 to TRBJ2-4; D is possibly TRBD1 (5 bases). There are 14 residues in the CDR3. The germline CDR1 and CDR2 sequences are MGHRA and YSYEKL. Trimming left V 2 bases short and J 10 bases short, with 15 bases between. The DNA for the CDR3 is TGCGCCAGCAGCCAACCACAGGAATCAGGGATTCAGTACTTC. This sequence encodes CASSQPQESGIQYF.

This rearrangement joins TRBV18 to TRBJ2-6, with 9 bases fitting TRBD1. Germline trimming cut 5 bases from V and 3 bases from J; bases unmatched to any gene: 11. The CDR3 totals 18 residues. The germline V gene encodes CDR1 KGHSH and CDR2 LQKENI. The CDR3 DNA follows: TGTGCCAGCTCATCCTCAGACAGGGGGTTCTTTGGGGCCAACGTCCTGACTTTC. Translated, it gives CASSSSDRGFFGANVLTF.

V usage is TRBV7-2 and J usage is TRBJ2-5; 14 bases are a match to TRBD2. With 6 bases clipped from V and 5 bases from J, the junction kept 8 bases outside the gene matches. The CDR3 sequence is 16 residues long. From germline, CDR1 is SGHTA and CDR2 FQGNSA. The CDR3 DNA follows: TGTGCCAGCAGACAGACTAGCGGGAGGGCCAGGGAGACCCAGTACTTC. It translates to CASRQTSGRARETQYF.

V and J are TRBV9 and TRBJ2-7, with D possibly being TRBD2 (6 bases). CDR3 length: 15 amino acids. Per germline, CDR1 SGDLS and CDR2 YYNGEE. The V end was cut by 3 bases, the J end by 3 bases, with 16 bases between. The DNA for the CDR3 is TGTGCCAGCAGCGGCCGGGACCGGGGACTCTACGAGCAGTACTTC. This codes for CASSGRDRGLYEQYF.

The chain couples TRBV19 to TRBJ1-5; maybe TRBD1 (5 bases). Germline V gives CDR1 LNHDA, CDR2 SQIVND (reference sequence). The CDR3 is 15 amino acids. V gave up 6 bases and J gave up 5 bases, with 17 bases separating them. In DNA, the CDR3 is TGTGCCAGTAGCCCATTCCCCGAGGGGTATCAGCCCCAGCATTTT. Its protein product is CASSPFPEGYQPQHF.

The chain uses TRBV7-6 and TRBJ1-5, with D unclear. Between the trimmed V and J ends, which lost 2 bases and 2 bases, there was a span of 7 bases. CDR1 is SGHVS, CDR2 FNYEAQ, per germline. The CDR3 runs 14 residues. The CDR3 nucleotides read TGTGCCAGCAGCTTATCTGGGGGCAATCAGCCCCAGCATTTT. Its protein product is CASSLSGGNQPQHF.

The chain joins TRBV5-6 to TRBJ1-2, with D unresolved. Germline loops: CDR1 SGHDT, CDR2 YYEEEE. The CDR3 runs to 13 residues. The ends were cut back, 4 bases at V and 5 bases at J, with 12 bases in the middle. The CDR3 region is CASSMGGLYGYTF. The CDR3 DNA follows: TGTGCCAGCAGCATGGGAGGTCTGTATGGCTACACCTTC.

The chain joins TRBV5-1 to TRBJ2-7, with 8 bases that match TRBD1. The V gene end was trimmed by 4 bases and the J gene end by 6 bases; junction bases not matched to a gene: 9. The CDR3 is 14 amino acids. Germline assignment: CDR1 SGHRS and CDR2 YFSETQ. The DNA for the CDR3 is TGCGCCAGCAGCCTGGACAGGGAAGAGCGCGAGCAGTACTTC. Protein product: CASSLDREEREQYF.

V is TRBV7-8 and J is TRBJ2-5; TRBD2 agrees at 10 bases. V shed 0 bases, J shed 5 bases, and the junction held 9 bases outside the gene matches. The germline V gene encodes CDR1 SGHVS and CDR2 FQNEAQ. The CDR3 covers 17 residues. The CDR3 coding sequence is TGTGCCAGCAGCTTAGCCATGAAGCGGGAGGGCCCCGAGACCCAGTACTTC. It is translated as CASSLAMKREGPETQYF.

This clone was found once. This chain uses TRBV9 with TRBJ2-3, with a possible D match to TRBD2 (7 bases). This CDR3 comprises 17 residues. Germline V lookup: CDR1 SGDLS, CDR2 YYNGEE. Trimming removed 1 base from V and 1 base from J, with 16 bases in between. CDR3 amino acids: CASSVYGGLAGTDTQYF. The CDR3 DNA follows: TGTGCCAGCAGCGTATACGGGGGGCTAGCTGGCACAGATACGCAGTATTTT.

The V call is TRBV27, the J call TRBJ2-1; TRBD2 is a possible D gene (5 bases). Germline assignment: CDR1 MNHEY and CDR2 SMNVEV (reference sequence). Trimming removed 2 bases at V and 6 bases at J, with 8 bases between. CDR3 length: 13 residues. The CDR3 protein is CASSLRLANEQFF. In DNA form, the CDR3 reads TGTGCCAGCAGTTTAAGGCTAGCCAATGAGCAGTTCTTC.

The chain carries TRBV5-4 and TRBJ2-1; TRBD2 is a possible D gene (6 bases). Germline V lookup: CDR1 SGHNT, CDR2 YYREEE (reference sequence). CDR3 length equals 13 residues. V gave up 3 bases and J gave up 7 bases, with 11 bases separating them. CDR3 loop: CASSWGDPNEQFF. In DNA, the CDR3 is TGTGCCAGCAGCTGGGGGGACCCTAATGAGCAGTTCTTC.

V is TRBV10-3 and J is TRBJ1-6; D is unclear. Germline CDR1 reads ENHRY; CDR2 reads SYGVKD. The germline V and J ends were trimmed by 0 bases and 8 bases, with 14 bases remaining between them. The CDR3 has 16 amino acids. The CDR3 DNA reads TGTGCCATCAGTGAGTCGACTCGGGGTTACGATTCACCCCTCCACTTT. Its translation: CAISESTRGYDSPLHF.

This sequence joins TRBV6-5 and TRBJ2-1; 9 bases are a match to TRBD2. CDR1 and CDR2 from the germline V gene are MNHEY and SVGAGI. This CDR3 is built from 15 residues. J lost 5 bases, V lost 5 bases, and 7 bases had no gene match. The DNA of the CDR3 is TGTGCCAGCAGTCGCGGGGGGGCTGGCGACAATGAGCAGTTCTTC. It is translated as CASSRGGAGDNEQFF.

The V and J genes are TRBV13 and TRBJ1-4; D is possibly TRBD1 (6 bases). The CDR3 has 15 amino acids. Trimming cost V 5 bases and J 5 bases, with 15 bases left between them. Germline lookup yields CDR1 PRHDT and CDR2 FYEKMQ (reference sequence). CDR3 protein: CASSPSPGQNEKLFF. CDR3 DNA: TGTGCCAGCAGCCCGTCCCCGGGACAAAATGAAAAACTGTTTTTT.